This TCR beta chain was sequenced for a study of a mutant IDH1 vaccine in newly diagnosed glioma. Study details: Once 4-6 weeks had passed after radiotherapy alone, vaccination started, or it started with temozolomide cycles. The treated population exhibited a male proportion of about 60%, a female proportion of about 38%, and a mean age of about 40 years.

Clones were sequenced by immunoSEQ multiplex PCR, and TCRdb holds only the in-frame ones, with some missing. The table lists tens of thousands of clones, roughly 84% of them singletons. Germline loops: CDR1 MGHRA, CDR2 YSYEKL. Trimming cost V 7 bases and J 10 bases; bases outside gene matches: 28. CDR3 length equals 20 residues. On this clone: Antigen unknown.

The sample's time point: week 35, safety follow-up. Every vaccine dose comprised 300 ug of mutant IDH1 20-mer peptide plus topical imiquimod. Newly diagnosed WHO grade 3 or 4 IDH1-mutant, ATRX-lost astrocytomas were identified in the donors. The source of this sequence is a man aged 25 to 45 with glioma. This chain uses TRBV4-1 with TRBJ1-6; 7 nucleotides line up with TRBD1. This sample comprised PBMCs, obtained from a glioma patient whose treatment included an IDH1 peptide vaccine. Here the CDR3 DNA reads TGCGCCAGCACCACTACGGGACAGCAAGTGAAGGGAGGGCCCGGGTCACCCCTCCACTTT. The encoded protein is CASTTTGQQVKGGPGSPLHF.